This T cell receptor (beta chain) was profiled in a study of shared clonotypes between healthy human individuals (dated by TCRdb to about 2020). Background on the whole study: A few men and a couple of women, aged 18 to 49 years, made up the cohort. For each donor, CD4 naive and CD4 memory were each run on three plates, CD8 naive on two plates, and CD8 memory on one plate. To estimate repertoire size and how much clonotypes are shared between individuals, the study performed deep sequencing of blood TCR repertoires from a handful of healthy adults. To increase sequencing depth and limit assay-specific biases, TCR repertoire library preparation and sequencing were carried out by different laboratories using diverse techniques. Each donor's leukapheresis produced roughly between about 0.9 and 9.5 billion PBMCs. Paper-wide results and their limitations: Even with the large sequencing depth, rarefaction of the sorted-subset datasets indicated that sequencing was incomplete. Pairwise subsampling led to the expectation that sequencing depth would affect the degree of clonotype sharing among donors. Clonotypes shared by all four sorted-subset donors showed higher generation probabilities than non-shared clonotypes. Sampling was restricted to blood, and TCR repertoires in tissues likely differ from the TCR repertoires found in blood. Estimated clonotype richness was generally larger for naive than for memory subsets. The genetic and exposure-history diversity represented was limited by the small number of donors. Sharing across several donors was observed for roughly 5.4% of naive CD4, over 3% of naive CD8, about 2.5% of memory CD4, and around 0.44% of memory CD8 clonotypes.

From a lookup of the germline V gene, CDR1 and CDR2 are SNHLY and FYNNEI. V and J lose 3 bases and 3 bases, and a span of 17 bases separates them. The CDR3 numbers 16 residues from cysteine through phenylalanine. Just the 48-base CDR3 DNA is kept, in frame starting at base 1. CD8 naive samples consisted of CD45RO-negative cells that were positively selected for CCR7, yielding a CD45RA+CCR7+ population without TemRA cells. Donors were healthy HIV-negative adults with no recently reported acute infections or vaccinations. All donors were Caucasian adults living in Nashville, Tennessee, USA. After blood collection by leukapheresis, PBMCs were isolated using Ficoll-Histopaque density gradient centrifugation and then cryopreserved in the vapor phase of liquid nitrogen. Analytical flow cytometry was used to check the purity and quantity of each magnetically sorted T cell population. Each sorted fraction had its genomic DNA isolated and then quantified by UV absorbance on a Nanodrop 2000c.

TCR CDR3 regions were amplified from genomic DNA by multiplex PCR using the deep immunoSEQ assay. Extracted genomic DNA from each cell subset was spread evenly across all wells of several immunoSEQ 96-well plates, with each plate serving as a replicate. For sorted subsets, each replicate PCR was loaded with 200 to 250 ng genomic DNA, equivalent to roughly 30,000 T cell genomes. The purified libraries were quantified using a Qubit 3.0 fluorometer, sized with a Bioanalyzer 2100, and then quantified again using the KAPA Library Quantification kit. Every immunoSEQ 96-well plate was sequenced on a dedicated single-read 150-cycle Illumina NextSeq 550 flow cell. The paper's processing steps were these. The immunoSEQ output contained only junctional sequences without quality scores, so filtering could not match that applied to full-length reads. Sequences were annotated with PyIR, a Python wrapper for IgBLAST v1.9, and V/J genes and CDR3 were assigned using IMGT germline references. Any read was removed if the V/J assignment was weak (E-value above 1e-6), the CDR3 was missing, or the read contained stop codons, out-of-frame junctions, or ambiguous translated residues. V3J clonotypes were defined as sequences sharing an identical inferred V gene, J gene, and CDR3 amino acid sequence. Percentage overlap between repertoires was calculated by dividing the number of shared unique clonotypes by the size of the smaller repertoire. Richness of each repertoire was evaluated using RTK rarefaction, the Chao1 estimator, and Recon v2.1 estimates of unobserved clonotypes. For all TCRbeta clonotypes obtained by the gDNA method from a few donors, generation probabilities were computed with OLGA. Imported from immuneACCESS, the table was reduced by TCRdb to in-frame sequences with V and J called. These copies leave out some clones; in studies compared against another copy, an unresolved V gene accounts for under half, and the cause of the remainder is not known. Clone size and the V and J calls come from that table; the DNA yielded D and trimming. The sample table contains about 1,800,000 clones; only one count was recorded for approximately 95% of them. Around 1.2% of the sample is taken by the ten largest.

This clone was detected only once. Its antigen remains unidentified. Base-call qualities are not available, and no considerably larger clone is one nucleotide away. The sequence derives from a young man in good health. Specimen: naive CD8+ T cells sorted from blood. The sample's cell subset or site label, in plain terms: CD45RA+CCR7+. The chain uses TRBV2 and TRBJ1-1; no D gene can be assigned with confidence. The sequenced DNA is TGTGCCAGCAGTGACGTGGCCCCGACTGGGGACACTGAAGCTTTCTTT. This sequence encodes CASSDVAPTGDTEAFF.